This T cell receptor (beta chain) derives from a study of radiation and T cells in renal cell carcinoma. With 2 bases removed from V and 1 base from J, the gap between germline ends came to 8 bases. This CDR3 is built from 14 residues. Germline loops: CDR1 SGHTA, CDR2 FQGTGA. The treatment denotes: treatment-naive control, cytoreductive nephrectomy. Generated by immunoSEQ multiplex PCR, the TCRdb table keeps only in-frame clones and is missing some. In the table there are about 8,400 clones, 55% to 65% of which are singletons. This sequence joins TRBV7-3 and TRBJ1-1; D perhaps matches TRBD1 (5 bases). This clonotype originated in a man in his 60s with renal cell carcinoma. The specimen comprised tumor tissue, sampled from a patient whose treatment was nephrectomy without radiotherapy. The CDR3 sequence is CASSLWGENTEAFF. CDR3 nucleotides: TGTGCCAGCAGCTTATGGGGGGAGAACACTGAAGCTTTCTTT.